Listed below are T cell receptor beta chains from one sample, sequenced in a study of T-cell reconstitution after alpha-beta-depleted transplantation in children. From the PCR reads, TCRdb called clonotypes with MiXCR, one entry per CDR3 protein. In the table there are approximately 500,000 distinct CDR3 sequences, over 9.5% of which are singletons. Sequencing was performed on PBMCs, taken before TCRalphabeta/CD19-depleted stem cell transplant. The receptors derive from a child aged 2-15 years with inherited bone marrow failure, due to receive a stem cell transplant. Both conserved end residues are part of each CDR3. Each record gives: clone size, D gene, J gene, V gene, CDR3 DNA, CDR3 protein. A D gene is named only where the DNA matches it firmly. Clone size is stated in some rows and not others, as once, few, many or a class when expanded.

clone_size: -
d_call: -
j_call: TRBJ2-1
v_call: TRBV11-2
cdr3_nt: TGTGCCAGCAGCTTAGATATGTTGGACTGGGCCTACAATGAGCAGTTCTTC
cdr3_aa: CASSLDMLDWAYNEQFF

clone_size: many
d_call: TRBD2
j_call: TRBJ2-1
v_call: TRBV5-6
cdr3_nt: TGTGCCAGCAGCTTGGAAAATAAAAGCGGGAGGCCTAGCTCCTACAATGAGCAGTTCTTC
cdr3_aa: CASSLENKSGRPSSYNEQFF

clone_size: many
d_call: -
j_call: TRBJ2-1
v_call: TRBV27
cdr3_nt: TGTGCCAGCAGTTTGGGCTCTCGGGGGAATGAGCAGTTCTTC
cdr3_aa: CASSLGSRGNEQFF

clone_size: many
d_call: TRBD2
j_call: TRBJ2-3
v_call: TRBV18
cdr3_nt: TGTGCCAGCTCACCGTCAGCGGGAGGGATATTAACAGATACGCAGTATTTT
cdr3_aa: CASSPSAGGILTDTQYF

clone_size: -
d_call: TRBD2
j_call: TRBJ2-3
v_call: TRBV11-2
cdr3_nt: TGTGCCAGCAGCCGGACTAGTAGTTTCACAGATACGCAGTATTTT
cdr3_aa: CASSRTSSFTDTQYF

clone_size: many
d_call: -
j_call: TRBJ2-7
v_call: TRBV15
cdr3_nt: TGTGCCACCAGCGACCGGGGGACCTCTTACGAGCAGTACTTC
cdr3_aa: CATSDRGTSYEQYF

clone_size: many
d_call: -
j_call: TRBJ2-1
v_call: TRBV24-1
cdr3_nt: TGTGCCACCAGTGATAACAGGGAGTACACCTACAATGAGCAGTTCTTC
cdr3_aa: CATSDNREYTYNEQFF

clone_size: many
d_call: TRBD2
j_call: TRBJ2-7
v_call: TRBV7-2
cdr3_nt: TGTGCCAGCAGCTTAGCTAGGAGCGGGACCTACGAGCAGTACTTC
cdr3_aa: CASSLARSGTYEQYF

clone_size: many
d_call: TRBD2
j_call: TRBJ2-3
v_call: TRBV9
cdr3_nt: TGTGCCAGCAGCGTAGGAGCGAGCGGGAGGTACGATACGCAGTATTTT
cdr3_aa: CASSVGASGRYDTQYF

clone_size: many
d_call: -
j_call: TRBJ2-5
v_call: TRBV29-1
cdr3_nt: TGCAGCGTTGAAGACGAAGCGCGAGGAGAGACCCAGTACTTC
cdr3_aa: CSVEDEARGETQYF

clone_size: many
d_call: -
j_call: TRBJ1-2
v_call: TRBV4-3
cdr3_nt: TGCGCCAGCAGCCAAGACCCCCCGGGGGTTTATGGCTACACCTTC
cdr3_aa: CASSQDPPGVYGYTF

clone_size: many
d_call: TRBD1
j_call: TRBJ1-2
v_call: TRBV9
cdr3_nt: TGTGCCAGCAGCGAGGGACAGGGATACTATGGCTACACCTTC
cdr3_aa: CASSEGQGYYGYTF

clone_size: -
d_call: -
j_call: TRBJ2-7
v_call: TRBV6-5
cdr3_nt: TGTGCCAGCAGTTACTGGAAAGGGACCTACGAGCAGTACTTC
cdr3_aa: CASSYWKGTYEQYF

clone_size: many
d_call: TRBD2
j_call: TRBJ2-1
v_call: TRBV20-1
cdr3_nt: TGCAGTGCTGGGACTAGCGGGAGGCTTGAGCAGTTCTTC
cdr3_aa: CSAGTSGRLEQFF